Listed below are T cell receptor beta chains from one sample, sequenced in a study of shared clonotypes between healthy human individuals. Assay used: immunoSEQ multiplex PCR; TCRdb lists only in-frame clones, some missing. The profile covers approximately 2.3 million clones, with over 90% appearing a single time and 0.35% to 0.45% taken by the ten largest. Sequences were obtained from naive CD4+ T cells from PBMCs. The receptor source for this set is a man younger than 35 in good health. Some clones in this sample may be carry-over from other donors' samples. Both conserved end residues are part of each CDR3. A D gene is named only where the DNA matches it firmly. Size tells how often a clone was seen (once, few, many) or the class of an expanded clone, and some rows leave it out.

D gene: -
V gene: TRBV11-2
clone size: -
J gene: TRBJ2-7
CDR3 protein: CASSLLSGSYEQYF
CDR3 DNA: TGTGCCAGCAGCTTACTGTCAGGTTCCTACGAGCAGTACTTC

D gene: -
V gene: TRBV28
clone size: once
J gene: TRBJ1-4
CDR3 protein: CASSLLAGEKLFF
CDR3 DNA: TGTGCCAGCAGTTTATTGGCAGGGGAAAAACTGTTTTTT

D gene: -
V gene: TRBV28
clone size: -
J gene: TRBJ1-5
CDR3 protein: CASSFNRKGQPQHF
CDR3 DNA: TGTGCCAGCAGTTTCAACAGAAAGGGTCAGCCCCAGCATTTT

D gene: TRBD2
V gene: TRBV28
clone size: -
J gene: TRBJ2-1
CDR3 protein: CASSWGTSGLNEQFF
CDR3 DNA: TGTGCCAGCAGTTGGGGGACTAGCGGTCTAAATGAGCAGTTCTTC

D gene: TRBD1
V gene: TRBV7-9
clone size: -
J gene: TRBJ2-7
CDR3 protein: CASSQGQLNNYEQYF
CDR3 DNA: TGTGCCAGCAGCCAGGGACAGCTTAACAACTACGAGCAGTACTTC

D gene: TRBD2
V gene: TRBV4-1
clone size: -
J gene: TRBJ2-3
CDR3 protein: CASSQSPSGTPDTQYF
CDR3 DNA: TGCGCCAGCAGCCAATCCCCTAGCGGGACACCAGATACGCAGTATTTT

D gene: TRBD1
V gene: TRBV19
clone size: -
J gene: TRBJ1-1
CDR3 protein: CASSTGQGAGAFF
CDR3 DNA: TGTGCCAGTAGTACAGGCCAGGGGGCGGGAGCTTTCTTT

D gene: TRBD1
V gene: TRBV20-1
clone size: -
J gene: TRBJ1-2
CDR3 protein: CSARTGNGYTF
CDR3 DNA: TGCAGTGCCCGGACAGGGAATGGCTACACCTTC

D gene: -
V gene: TRBV4-2
clone size: -
J gene: TRBJ2-3
CDR3 protein: CASSQGASVSTDTQYF
CDR3 DNA: TGTGCCAGCAGCCAAGGGGCTAGCGTCTCCACAGATACGCAGTATTTT

D gene: -
V gene: TRBV5-6
clone size: -
J gene: TRBJ1-4
CDR3 protein: CASSLERVGEKLFF
CDR3 DNA: TGTGCCAGCAGCTTGGAACGGGTGGGCGAAAAACTGTTTTTT

D gene: TRBD1
V gene: TRBV6-5
clone size: -
J gene: TRBJ1-1
CDR3 protein: CASSSGQGGEAFF
CDR3 DNA: TGTGCCAGCAGCTCGGGACAGGGGGGTGAAGCTTTCTTT

D gene: -
V gene: TRBV10-3
clone size: -
J gene: TRBJ2-1
CDR3 protein: CAISAVDGGNEQFF
CDR3 DNA: TGTGCCATCAGCGCGGTTGATGGGGGCAATGAGCAGTTCTTC

D gene: -
V gene: TRBV28
clone size: -
J gene: TRBJ2-1
CDR3 protein: CASSLGRGEQFF
CDR3 DNA: TGTGCCAGCAGTCTAGGACGGGGTGAGCAGTTCTTC

D gene: TRBD1
V gene: TRBV5-6
clone size: once
J gene: TRBJ2-3
CDR3 protein: CASSLGRRDRGADTQYF
CDR3 DNA: TGTGCCAGCAGCTTGGGCCGAAGGGACAGAGGTGCAGATACGCAGTATTTT

D gene: -
V gene: TRBV11-2
clone size: few
J gene: TRBJ1-1
CDR3 protein: CASSLQAGRTNTEAFF
CDR3 DNA: TGTGCCAGCAGCTTACAAGCGGGGAGGACGAACACTGAAGCTTTCTTT

D gene: -
V gene: TRBV27
clone size: -
J gene: TRBJ2-5
CDR3 protein: CASSSRRGGETQYF
CDR3 DNA: TGTGCCAGCAGTTCGCGCAGGGGCGGAGAGACCCAGTACTTC

D gene: -
V gene: TRBV29-1
clone size: -
J gene: TRBJ1-2
CDR3 protein: CSVEAGVGYTF
CDR3 DNA: TGCAGCGTTGAAGCAGGGGTAGGCTACACCTTC

D gene: TRBD1
V gene: TRBV7-2
clone size: -
J gene: TRBJ2-7
CDR3 protein: CASSSGQGGWYEQYF
CDR3 DNA: TGTGCCAGCAGCTCTGGACAGGGGGGTTGGTACGAGCAGTACTTC

D gene: TRBD1
V gene: TRBV9
clone size: -
J gene: TRBJ1-1
CDR3 protein: CASSFRQGTEAFF
CDR3 DNA: TGTGCCAGCAGCTTCCGACAGGGGACTGAAGCTTTCTTT

D gene: TRBD1
V gene: TRBV28
clone size: -
J gene: TRBJ1-2
CDR3 protein: CASSPQGADFWGYTF
CDR3 DNA: TGTGCCAGCAGTCCACAGGGGGCCGACTTCTGGGGCTACACCTTC

D gene: -
V gene: TRBV19
clone size: few
J gene: TRBJ2-2
CDR3 protein: CASSISGSYTGELFF
CDR3 DNA: TGTGCCAGTAGTATTTCCGGCAGTTACACCGGGGAGCTGTTTTTT

D gene: -
V gene: TRBV7-3
clone size: -
J gene: TRBJ2-3
CDR3 protein: CASRSGTQSTDTQYF
CDR3 DNA: TGTGCCAGCAGGTCCGGGACGCAGAGCACAGATACGCAGTATTTT

D gene: TRBD2
V gene: TRBV15
clone size: -
J gene: TRBJ2-7
CDR3 protein: CATSRETSGRVEQYF
CDR3 DNA: TGTGCCACCAGCAGGGAGACTAGCGGGAGGGTCGAGCAGTACTTC

D gene: -
V gene: TRBV5-4
clone size: -
J gene: TRBJ2-2
CDR3 protein: CASSPSPITGELFF
CDR3 DNA: TGTGCCAGCAGCCCGTCTCCGATTACCGGGGAGCTGTTTTTT

D gene: TRBD1
V gene: TRBV5-1
clone size: -
J gene: TRBJ1-2
CDR3 protein: CASSLRQGDYGYTF
CDR3 DNA: TGCGCCAGCAGCTTGCGACAGGGGGACTATGGCTACACCTTC

D gene: -
V gene: TRBV2
clone size: -
J gene: TRBJ2-4
CDR3 protein: CASSEALGRLAKNIQYF
CDR3 DNA: TGTGCCAGCAGTGAAGCTCTGGGGAGGTTAGCCAAAAACATTCAGTACTTC

D gene: -
V gene: TRBV28
clone size: -
J gene: TRBJ1-3
CDR3 protein: CASTENSGNTIYF
CDR3 DNA: TGTGCCAGCACGGAAAACTCTGGAAACACCATATATTTT

D gene: -
V gene: TRBV30
clone size: -
J gene: TRBJ2-3
CDR3 protein: CAWSREDRRVVDTQYF
CDR3 DNA: TGTGCCTGGAGTAGAGAGGACCGGCGGGTCGTTGATACGCAGTATTTT

D gene: -
V gene: TRBV7-8
clone size: once
J gene: TRBJ1-4
CDR3 protein: CASSLGGTNEKLFF
CDR3 DNA: TGTGCCAGCAGCTTAGGGGGAACTAATGAAAAACTGTTTTTT

D gene: TRBD2
V gene: TRBV7-8
clone size: -
J gene: TRBJ2-1
CDR3 protein: CASSFFLAGVGEQFF
CDR3 DNA: TGTGCCAGCAGCTTTTTCCTAGCGGGAGTTGGTGAGCAGTTCTTC

D gene: -
V gene: TRBV5-1
clone size: -
J gene: TRBJ1-4
CDR3 protein: CASSLATLDEKLFF
CDR3 DNA: TGCGCCAGCAGCTTGGCCACCTTGGATGAAAAACTGTTTTTT

D gene: -
V gene: TRBV28
clone size: -
J gene: TRBJ2-3
CDR3 protein: CASSVRQGGADTQYF
CDR3 DNA: TGTGCCAGCAGCGTCCGGCAGGGAGGCGCAGATACGCAGTATTTT

D gene: TRBD2
V gene: TRBV2
clone size: -
J gene: TRBJ2-1
CDR3 protein: CASIPLIWTSGNEQFF
CDR3 DNA: TGTGCCAGCATTCCCCTCATCTGGACTAGCGGAAATGAGCAGTTCTTC

D gene: -
V gene: TRBV5-1
clone size: -
J gene: TRBJ2-2
CDR3 protein: CASFLSQGHVTGELFF
CDR3 DNA: TGCGCCAGCTTTTTGTCACAGGGCCATGTGACCGGGGAGCTGTTTTTT

D gene: -
V gene: TRBV30
clone size: -
J gene: TRBJ1-2
CDR3 protein: CAWSVHSGNYGYTF
CDR3 DNA: TGTGCCTGGAGTGTACACTCGGGGAACTATGGCTACACCTTC

D gene: TRBD2
V gene: TRBV5-1
clone size: once
J gene: TRBJ2-1
CDR3 protein: CASSLELAGGNNEQFF
CDR3 DNA: TGCGCCAGCAGCTTGGAACTAGCGGGAGGGAACAATGAGCAGTTCTTC

D gene: TRBD2
V gene: TRBV7-7
clone size: -
J gene: TRBJ2-1
CDR3 protein: CASSLEGGRQDEQFF
CDR3 DNA: TGTGCCAGCAGCTTAGAGGGCGGGAGGCAGGATGAGCAGTTCTTC

D gene: -
V gene: TRBV6-1
clone size: -
J gene: TRBJ2-7
CDR3 protein: CASSEAHGQTYEQYF
CDR3 DNA: TGTGCCAGCAGTGAAGCCCATGGGCAGACCTACGAGCAGTACTTC

D gene: -
V gene: TRBV5-4
clone size: once
J gene: TRBJ2-7
CDR3 protein: CASSLTGGGPGEQYF
CDR3 DNA: TGTGCCAGCAGCTTAACCGGGGGTGGTCCGGGGGAGCAGTACTTC

D gene: -
V gene: TRBV28
clone size: -
J gene: TRBJ1-2
CDR3 protein: CASRPGFDYGYTF
CDR3 DNA: TGTGCCAGCAGACCAGGGTTTGACTATGGCTACACCTTC

D gene: TRBD1
V gene: TRBV7-8
clone size: -
J gene: TRBJ2-2
CDR3 protein: CASRYPGQGRNTGELFF
CDR3 DNA: TGTGCCAGCAGATACCCGGGACAGGGGCGGAACACCGGGGAGCTGTTTTTT

D gene: -
V gene: TRBV15
clone size: -
J gene: TRBJ2-3
CDR3 protein: CATSRYEGDDTQYF
CDR3 DNA: TGTGCCACCAGCAGATATGAGGGAGACGATACGCAGTATTTT

D gene: TRBD1
V gene: TRBV7-9
clone size: -
J gene: TRBJ1-5
CDR3 protein: CASSEGQLNQPQHF
CDR3 DNA: TGTGCCAGCAGCGAGGGACAGCTCAATCAGCCCCAGCATTTT

D gene: -
V gene: TRBV29-1
clone size: -
J gene: TRBJ2-5
CDR3 protein: CSVVGWDLGETQYF
CDR3 DNA: TGCAGCGTTGTAGGGTGGGACTTGGGGGAGACCCAGTACTTC

D gene: -
V gene: TRBV18
clone size: -
J gene: TRBJ1-1
CDR3 protein: CASSPPRLPGTKTTEAFF
CDR3 DNA: TGTGCCAGCTCACCCCCCCGGCTCCCCGGGACCAAAACGACTGAAGCTTTCTTT

D gene: -
V gene: TRBV29-1
clone size: -
J gene: TRBJ1-2
CDR3 protein: CSGDSGYGYTF
CDR3 DNA: TGCAGCGGCGACAGTGGCTATGGCTACACCTTC

D gene: TRBD2
V gene: TRBV10-2
clone size: -
J gene: TRBJ2-7
CDR3 protein: CATKPGGGFYEQYF
CDR3 DNA: TGCGCCACCAAGCCCGGGGGGGGCTTCTACGAGCAGTACTTC

D gene: TRBD1
V gene: TRBV7-2
clone size: -
J gene: TRBJ1-1
CDR3 protein: CASSSTGSTEAFF
CDR3 DNA: TGTGCCAGCAGCTCGACAGGGAGCACTGAAGCTTTCTTT

D gene: -
V gene: TRBV6-5
clone size: -
J gene: TRBJ1-4
CDR3 protein: CASSSLGQGNEKLFF
CDR3 DNA: TGTGCCAGCAGTTCCCTGGGACAAGGAAACGAAAAACTGTTTTTT

D gene: TRBD1
V gene: TRBV7-9
clone size: -
J gene: TRBJ2-7
CDR3 protein: CASRPDRFSSYEQYF
CDR3 DNA: TGTGCCAGCAGACCGGACAGGTTCAGCTCCTACGAGCAGTACTTC

D gene: -
V gene: TRBV19
clone size: -
J gene: TRBJ1-2
CDR3 protein: CASSIPSLTGLVQNYGYTF
CDR3 DNA: TGTGCCAGTAGTATCCCCTCTCTGACAGGACTCGTGCAAAACTATGGCTACACCTTC

D gene: -
V gene: TRBV28
clone size: -
J gene: TRBJ2-7
CDR3 protein: CASSSLGTYEQYF
CDR3 DNA: TGTGCCAGCAGTTCCCTGGGGACCTACGAGCAGTACTTC

D gene: TRBD2
V gene: TRBV28
clone size: -
J gene: TRBJ2-7
CDR3 protein: CASKTSGRAEVLDEQYF
CDR3 DNA: TGTGCCAGCAAAACTAGCGGGAGGGCCGAGGTCCTGGACGAGCAGTACTTC

D gene: TRBD1
V gene: TRBV27
clone size: -
J gene: TRBJ2-7
CDR3 protein: CASSPRQGSYEQYF
CDR3 DNA: TGTGCCAGCAGCCCCCGACAGGGGAGTTACGAGCAGTACTTC